These 6 T cell receptor beta chains came from one sample sequenced in a study of cytomegalovirus exposure and HLA in healthy donors. 13 Jbeta primers and 60 Vbeta primers were used for the PCR. Produced via immunoSEQ multiplex PCR; TCRdb's table is partial and in-frame only. The profile covers 110,000 to 150,000 clones, with less than 10% appearing a single time and roughly 1.9% taken by the ten largest. Sequenced sample: PBMCs. These receptors originate from a male donor in good health and CMV-seronegative.

This rearrangement joins TRBV28 to TRBJ1-5, with 9 bases identical to TRBD1. The germline V gene encodes CDR1 MDHEN and CDR2 SYDVKM. V was clipped by 2 bases and J by 5 bases; unmatched bases: 4. The CDR3 is made up of 15 amino acids. Here the CDR3 DNA reads TGTGCCAGCAGTTTAGCGGACAGGGGTTATCAGCCCCAGCATTTT. Translation gives CASSLADRGYQPQHF.

The chain couples TRBV28 to TRBJ2-7; D is undetermined. V dropped 7 bases and J dropped 1 base, with 11 bases sitting between them. In germline, CDR1 is MDHEN, CDR2 SYDVKM. CDR3 length equals 13 residues. CDR3 amino acids: CASTATDSYEQYF. The CDR3 DNA reads as TGTGCCAGCACCGCGACTGATTCCTACGAGCAGTACTTC. Variable domain in full (rest from reference TRBV28 and TRBJ2-7): DVKVTQSSRYLVKRTGEKVFLECVQDMDHENMFWYRQDPGLGLRLIYFSYDVKMKEKGDIPEGYSVSREKKERFSLILESASTNQTSMYLCASTATDSYEQYFGPGTRLTVT.

The rearrangement joins TRBV7-3 to TRBJ2-7; TRBD2 aligns across 10 bases. J lost 7 bases, V lost 2 bases, and 5 bases had no gene match. The CDR3 runs 14 residues. The germline V gene encodes CDR1 SGHTA and CDR2 FQGTGA. The CDR3 coding sequence is TGTGCCAGCAGCTTAGCTAGCGGGAGTAGAGAGCAGTACTTC. It is translated as CASSLASGSREQYF.

This chain links TRBV27 with TRBJ2-5, with 8 bases matching TRBD2. The DNA end lines up better with TRBJ2-7; the J call may be wrong. The CDR3 spans 13 residues. Germline V gives CDR1 MNHEY, CDR2 SMNVEV (reference sequence). CDR3 in DNA: TGTGCCAGCAGTTACGGGGGGGGCTACGAGCAGTACTTC. Amino acid sequence: CASSYGGGYEQYF.

The rearrangement joins TRBV7-9 to TRBJ1-4, with D possibly being TRBD1 (6 bases). Trimming removed 2 bases from V and 7 bases from J, with 11 bases in between. Germline CDR1 is SEHNR and CDR2 is FQNEAQ (reference sequence). This CDR3 has 14 amino acids. For the CDR3, the DNA is TGTGCCAGCAGCTTAAGGGGGACGGGTGAAAAACTGTTTTTT. Residues: CASSLRGTGEKLFF.

J is TRBJ1-2 and V is TRBV6-1; possible D gene TRBD1, 5 bases. Germline loops: CDR1 MNHNS, CDR2 SASEGT. V shed 6 bases and J shed 7 bases, with 21 bases lying between them. There are 15 residues in the CDR3. CDR3 DNA sequence: TGTGCCAGCAGGCCGGGGGAGGGCCGGATGGGTGGCTACACCTTC. Amino acids: CASRPGEGRMGGYTF.